What follows describes a single T cell receptor (beta chain). Antigen specificity is unknown. Cells were stimulated with CMV-infected fibroblast lysates at roughly 10 ug/mL. CD40L-negative CD69-negative CD45RO-high memory CD4+ T cells were sorted as populations depleted of antigen-responding cells. The data belong to a study of persistence of HIV-infected CD4 T cells. This was the immunoSEQ version 4 assay in survey mode. Measured with immunoSEQ multiplex PCR; TCRdb has only the in-frame clones, and not every one. The sample records roughly 34,000 clones, around 82% being singletons. The CDR3 has 14 residues. With 2 bases removed from V and 4 bases from J, the gap between germline ends came to 12 bases. Germline values: CDR1 SGHNT, CDR2 YYREEE (reference sequence).

This TCR came from an adult man with HIV who was CMV-seropositive. This sample comprised CD4+ T cells sorted from PBMCs after roughly 18-hour stimulation, obtained from a patient who received antiretroviral therapy. The chain joins TRBV5-4 to TRBJ2-5; D possibly corresponds to TRBD2 (6 bases). The CDR3 loop reads CASSFGGTGETQYF. The CDR3 nucleotides read TGTGCCAGCAGCTTCGGAGGGACGGGAGAGACCCAGTACTTC.